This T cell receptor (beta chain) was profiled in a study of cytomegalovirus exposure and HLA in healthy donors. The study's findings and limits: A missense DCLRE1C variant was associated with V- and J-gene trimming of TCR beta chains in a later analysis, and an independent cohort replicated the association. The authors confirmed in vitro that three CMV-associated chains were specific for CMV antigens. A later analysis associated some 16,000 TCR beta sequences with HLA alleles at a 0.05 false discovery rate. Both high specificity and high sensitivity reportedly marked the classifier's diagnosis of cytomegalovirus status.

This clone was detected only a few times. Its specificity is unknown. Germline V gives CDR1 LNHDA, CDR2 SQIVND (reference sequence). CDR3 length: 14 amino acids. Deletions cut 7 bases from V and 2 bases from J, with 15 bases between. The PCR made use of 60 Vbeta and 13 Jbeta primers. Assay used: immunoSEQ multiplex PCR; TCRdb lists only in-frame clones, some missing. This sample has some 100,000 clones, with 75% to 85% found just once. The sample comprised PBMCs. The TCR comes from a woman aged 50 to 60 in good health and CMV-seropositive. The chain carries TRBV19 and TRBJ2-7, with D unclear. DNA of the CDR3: TGTGCCAGTACCCCCTCAGCAGCGACCTACGAGCAGTACTTC. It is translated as CASTPSAATYEQYF.